This T cell receptor beta chain was recovered during a study of breast tumors, draining lymph nodes, adjacent tissues. The study's findings and limits: That most tumor T cells come from lymph nodes remained unproven. Findings are consistent with lymph node origin and intratumoral expansion of most tumor T cells. Tumor repertoires ranked between lymph nodes and nontumor tissue in diversity, with V and J gene preferences. Tumor and nontumor repertoires were significantly more similar in luminal-like than in basal-like breast cancer.

Germline loops: CDR1 MGHRA, CDR2 YSYEKL. CDR3 size: 15 residues. A note on this clonotype: What it binds is not known. A junction end diverges from the germline sequence, so it may reflect a read error.

Breast cancer patients provided tissue from their axillary draining lymph nodes. TCRdb independently ran MiXCR on the multiplex PCR reads; one entry per CDR3 protein. The profile shows approximately 88,000 distinct CDR3 sequences, approximately 28% of them singletons. This chain links TRBV4-1 with TRBJ2-7; no definite D call. The source material was axillary lymph node tissue. This TCR was recovered from a female donor with breast cancer. Some clones in this sample may be carry-over from other donors' samples. This CDR3 is CASSQGLQVSYERYF. The CDR3 nucleotides read TGCGCCAGCAGCCAAGGCTTGCAGGTCTCCTACGAGCGGTACTTC.